These 3 T cell receptor beta chains originate from one sample sequenced in a study of blood T cell repertoires in COVID-19. Using immunoSEQ multiplex PCR, the repertoire was profiled, and TCRdb retains in-frame clones only, with some absent. The sample lists some 150,000 clones, 84% occurring once. Sequenced input: peripheral blood. These receptors all stem from a woman in her 70s with COVID-19, enrolled during active disease.

This clone was found a few times. The chain combines TRBV6-4 with TRBJ2-1; possibly TRBD2 for D (7 bases). CDR3 length equals 14 residues. V lost 3 bases and J 5 bases, leaving 11 bases between the germline ends. The germline gives CDR1 MRHNA, CDR2 SNTAGT. CDR3 nucleotide sequence: TGTGCCAGCAGTGAGATGCGGGGGCACAATGAGCAGTTCTTC. Amino acid sequence: CASSEMRGHNEQFF.

The V gene is TRBV29-1, the J gene TRBJ1-1; TRBD1 aligns across 10 bases. The CDR3 contains 13 residues. Trimming took 8 bases from V and 6 from J; bases not matched to a gene: 9. The germline V gene has CDR1 SQVTM and CDR2 ANQGSEA. CDR3 residues: CSTQTGGRAEAFF. In DNA, the CDR3 is TGCAGCACCCAGACAGGGGGCAGGGCTGAAGCTTTCTTT. The entire variable domain, with the rest obtained from reference TRBV29-1 and TRBJ1-1, is as follows: SAVISQKPSRDICQRGTSLTIQCQVDSQVTMMFWYRQQPGQSLTLIATANQGSEATYESGFVIDKFPISRPNLTFSTLTVSNMSPEDSSIYLCSTQTGGRAEAFFGQGTRLTVV.

The chain combines TRBV14 with TRBJ2-4; D gene uncertain. Looked up from germline, CDR1 is SGHDN and CDR2 is FVKESK. Trimming cost V 4 bases and J 6 bases, with 13 bases left between them. This CDR3 has 14 residues. Here the CDR3 reads CASSPAAAVNIQYF. In nucleotides, the CDR3 is TGTGCCAGCAGCCCCGCCGCGGCGGTAAACATTCAGTACTTC.